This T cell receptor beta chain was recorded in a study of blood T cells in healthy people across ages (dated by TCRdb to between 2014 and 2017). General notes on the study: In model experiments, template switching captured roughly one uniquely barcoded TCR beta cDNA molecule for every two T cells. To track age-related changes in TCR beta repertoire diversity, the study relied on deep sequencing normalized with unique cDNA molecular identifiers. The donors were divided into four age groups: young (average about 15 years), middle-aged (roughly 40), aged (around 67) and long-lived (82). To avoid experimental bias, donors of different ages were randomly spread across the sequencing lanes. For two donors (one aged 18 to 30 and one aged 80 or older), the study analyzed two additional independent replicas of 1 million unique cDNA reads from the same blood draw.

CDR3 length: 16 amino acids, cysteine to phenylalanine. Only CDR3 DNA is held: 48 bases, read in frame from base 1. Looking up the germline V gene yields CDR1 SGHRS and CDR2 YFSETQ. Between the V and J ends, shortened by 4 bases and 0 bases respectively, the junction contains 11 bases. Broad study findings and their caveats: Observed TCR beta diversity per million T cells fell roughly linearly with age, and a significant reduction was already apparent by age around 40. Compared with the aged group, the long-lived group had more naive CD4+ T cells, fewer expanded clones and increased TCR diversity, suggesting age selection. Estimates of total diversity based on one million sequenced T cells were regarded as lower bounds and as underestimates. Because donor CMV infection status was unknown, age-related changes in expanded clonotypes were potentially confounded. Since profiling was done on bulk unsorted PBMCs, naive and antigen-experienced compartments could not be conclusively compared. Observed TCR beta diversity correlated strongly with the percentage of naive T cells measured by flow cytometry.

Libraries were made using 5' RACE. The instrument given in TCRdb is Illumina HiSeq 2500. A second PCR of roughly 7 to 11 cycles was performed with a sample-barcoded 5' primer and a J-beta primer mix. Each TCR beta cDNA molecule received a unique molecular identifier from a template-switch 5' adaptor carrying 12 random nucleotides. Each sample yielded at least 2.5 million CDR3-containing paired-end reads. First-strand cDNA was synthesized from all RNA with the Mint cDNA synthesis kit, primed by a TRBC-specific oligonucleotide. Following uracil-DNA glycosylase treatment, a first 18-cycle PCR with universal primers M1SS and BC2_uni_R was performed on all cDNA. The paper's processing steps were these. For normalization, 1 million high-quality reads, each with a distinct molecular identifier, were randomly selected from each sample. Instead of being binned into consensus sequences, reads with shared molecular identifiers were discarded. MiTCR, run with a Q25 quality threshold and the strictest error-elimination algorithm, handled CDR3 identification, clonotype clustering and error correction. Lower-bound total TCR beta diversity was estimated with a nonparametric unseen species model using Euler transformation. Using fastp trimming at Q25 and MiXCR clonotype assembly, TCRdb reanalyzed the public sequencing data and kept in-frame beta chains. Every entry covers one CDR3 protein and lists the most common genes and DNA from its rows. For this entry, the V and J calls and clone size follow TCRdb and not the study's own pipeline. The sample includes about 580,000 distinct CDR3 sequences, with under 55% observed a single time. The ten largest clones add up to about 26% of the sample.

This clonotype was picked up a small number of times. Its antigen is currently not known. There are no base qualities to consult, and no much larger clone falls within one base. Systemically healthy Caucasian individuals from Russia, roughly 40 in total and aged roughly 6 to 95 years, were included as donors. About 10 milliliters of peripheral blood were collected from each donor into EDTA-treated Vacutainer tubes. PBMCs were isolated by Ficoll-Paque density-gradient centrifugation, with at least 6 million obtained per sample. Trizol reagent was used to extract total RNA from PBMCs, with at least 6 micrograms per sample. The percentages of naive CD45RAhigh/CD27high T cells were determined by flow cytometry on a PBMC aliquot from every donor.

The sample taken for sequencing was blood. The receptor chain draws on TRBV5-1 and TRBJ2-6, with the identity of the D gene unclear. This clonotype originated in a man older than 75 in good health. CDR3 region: CASSPGSNSGANVLTF. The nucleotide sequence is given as TGCGCCAGCAGCCCCGGATCTAACTCTGGGGCCAACGTCCTGACTTTC.